A single sample is the source of the 32 T cell receptor beta chains below, sequenced in a study of regulatory T cells in long-lasting Graves disease. Described time point: newly diagnosed GD, antithyroid drugs for less than 3 months. The TCR library used RNA extracted from PBMCs. To make TCR beta libraries, researchers used iRepertoire HTBI primers and Arm-PCR of CDR3 regions. TCRdb re-called the multiplex PCR reads through MiXCR, storing one row per CDR3 protein. The sample includes approximately 400,000 distinct CDR3 sequences, under 15% of them seen just once. This sample also belongs to another study, concerning T cells in Graves' hyperthyroidism and ophthalmopathy.

The input for sequencing was peripheral blood mononuclear cells (PBMCs), taken at new diagnosis, from a patient treated with antithyroid drugs. The receptors derive from a woman aged 25 to 39 with Graves disease.

J is TRBJ2-1 and V is TRBV7-9, with 9 bases fitting TRBD2. From germline, CDR1 is SEHNR and CDR2 FQNEAQ (reference sequence). The length of the CDR3 is 15 residues. V lost 5 bases to trimming and J lost 4 bases; unmatched junction nucleotides: 6. CDR3 nucleotides: TGTGCCAGCAGCCGACTAGCGGAGCAGTACAATGAGCAGTTCTTC. Its protein product is CASSRLAEQYNEQFF.

This clonotype was recorded many times. The V gene is TRBV5-1, the J gene TRBJ2-7; 9 positions agree with TRBD2. The CDR3 totals 13 residues. CDR1 is SGHRS and CDR2 is YFSETQ in the germline V gene. V shed 2 bases, J shed 5 bases, and the junction held 2 bases outside the gene matches. The CDR3 protein is CASSLPSGNEQYF. The CDR3, as DNA: TGCGCCAGCAGCTTACCTAGCGGGAACGAGCAGTACTTC.

This clonotype was seen ten or more times. The junction departs from the called germline gene at one end, perhaps through a read error. This chain connects TRBV28 to TRBJ2-7, with no clear D. The germline gives CDR1 MDHEN, CDR2 SYDVKM. The CDR3 has 12 amino acids. CDR3: CASSFLSYGQYF. Here the CDR3 DNA reads TGTGCCAGCAGTTTCCTCTCCTACGGGCAGTACTTC.

This clonotype has ten or more counts. The rearrangement links TRBV20-1 to TRBJ2-7; possible D gene TRBD2, 7 bases. Trimming shortened V by 5 bases and J by 7 bases, and 15 bases separated the two germline ends. CDR1 DFQATT and CDR2 SNEGSKA come from the germline V gene (reference sequence). The CDR3 length is 12 residues. CDR3 in DNA: TGCAGTGCTCAGGGGAGGGGTTCGGAGCAGTACTTC. Translating it yields CSAQGRGSEQYF.

This clonotype was observed at least ten times. This chain connects TRBV20-1 to TRBJ1-1, with 10 nucleotides matching TRBD1. CDR1 DFQATT and CDR2 SNEGSKA come from the germline V gene (reference sequence). The CDR3 runs 14 residues. The V gene end was trimmed by 5 bases and the J gene end by 3 bases; junction bases not matched to a gene: 6. CDR3 bases: TGCAGTGCTGGGACAGGGGTTAGGGACACTGAAGCTTTCTTT. Its translation: CSAGTGVRDTEAFF.

Many counts were recorded for this clonotype. The chain links TRBV2 to TRBJ2-3; 10 bases match TRBD2. CDR3 length equals 15 residues. Trimming removed 4 bases from V and 4 bases from J; junction bases left unmatched: 5. In germline, CDR1 is SNHLY, CDR2 FYNNEI. CDR3 amino acids: CASSVETSGADTQYF. The CDR3 DNA is TGTGCCAGCAGTGTTGAAACTAGCGGGGCAGATACGCAGTATTTT.

This clonotype was observed a handful of times. CDR3 DNA: TGCGCCAGCAGCCAAGATCGCCTTACCCGAGATACGCAGTATTTT. This sequence encodes CASSQDRLTRDTQYF. The chain links TRBV4-1 to TRBJ2-3; D remains ambiguous. The germline V gene encodes CDR1 MGHRA and CDR2 YSYEKL. The CDR3 consists of 15 residues. V was trimmed by 0 bases and J by 5 bases, leaving 12 bases between them.

In its sample, this clonotype was seen many times. Here the CDR3 DNA reads TGTGCCAGCAGTTTCGGACAGGGGGCCTATGGCTACACCTTC. Its translation is CASSFGQGAYGYTF. The V and J genes are TRBV27 and TRBJ1-2, with 11 bases aligning to TRBD1. The germline V gene encodes CDR1 MNHEY and CDR2 SMNVEV (reference sequence). V lost 3 bases and J lost 4; bases outside the gene matches: 1. The CDR3 is 14 amino acids.

The table lists this clonotype with many counts. The J gene is TRBJ2-1, the V gene TRBV11-2; 8 bases fit TRBD2. The V and J ends lost 6 bases and 7 bases, in that order; junction bases with no gene match: 14. The CDR3 consists of 16 residues. Germline CDR1 and CDR2: SGHAT and FQNNGV. The CDR3 DNA is TGTGCCAGCAGTCGAATAGCGGGACCGAGGGTTAATGAGCAGTTCTTC. Its protein is CASSRIAGPRVNEQFF.

This clonotype showed up just a few times. The genes are TRBV20-1 and TRBJ1-6, with a weak D call TRBD1 (6 bases). The germline CDR1 and CDR2 sequences are DFQATT and SNEGSKA (reference sequence). The CDR3 sequence is 15 residues long. V was shortened by 1 base and J by 6 bases, with 13 bases between the two germline ends. CDR3 nucleotide sequence: TGCAGTGCTAGAGGGCAGGGGAGAGGTAATTCACCCCTCCACTTT. It encodes CSARGQGRGNSPLHF.

This clonotype was observed a handful of times. V is TRBV25-1 and J is TRBJ1-4; no clear D gene. V lost 3 bases and J 1 base, leaving 12 bases between the germline ends. Germline V gene sequence: CDR1 MGHDK, CDR2 SYGVNS. CDR3 length: 16 amino acids. The CDR3 DNA is TGTGCCAGCAGTGATGCCTTCACTGAAACTAATGAAAAACTGTTTTTT. Encoded protein: CASSDAFTETNEKLFF.

This clonotype was seen at least ten times. The rearrangement joins TRBV28 to TRBJ2-7; 8 bases agree with TRBD2. CDR3 length: 14 residues. The V and J ends lost 4 bases and 6 bases, in that order; junction bases with no gene match: 8. Germline V gives CDR1 MDHEN, CDR2 SYDVKM. The CDR3 loop reads CASSSTREGGEQYF. The CDR3 nucleotides are TGTGCCAGCAGTTCTACCCGGGAGGGGGGCGAGCAGTACTTC.

This clonotype was seen many times. This chain joins TRBV14 and TRBJ2-3; 8 bases match TRBD2. This CDR3 has 14 amino acids. Germline trimming cut 3 bases from V and 2 bases from J; bases unmatched to any gene: 1. Looked up from germline, CDR1 is SGHDN and CDR2 is FVKESK. The CDR3 DNA reads TGTGCCAGCAGCCAGGGACTAGTCACAGATACGCAGTATTTT. It specifies CASSQGLVTDTQYF.

The J gene is TRBJ1-2, the V gene TRBV4-2; possibly TRBD1 for D (5 bases). Germline values: CDR1 LGHNA, CDR2 YNFKEQ. The V end was cut by 0 bases, the J end by 8 bases, with 7 bases between. CDR3 length: 12 amino acids. CDR3 sequence: CASSQEGVGYTF. The CDR3 DNA reads as TGTGCCAGCAGCCAAGAGGGGGTCGGCTACACCTTC.

In its sample, this clonotype was seen a few times. V and J are TRBV7-6 and TRBJ2-2; no reliable D call. The CDR3 loop spans 15 amino acids. Trimming pared 5 bases from V and 6 bases from J, leaving 16 bases between. Germline CDR1 and CDR2: SGHVS and FNYEAQ. The CDR3 sequence: CASSTFRTGAGELFF. Written as DNA, the CDR3 is TGTGCCAGCAGCACCTTCAGGACGGGCGCCGGGGAGCTGTTTTTT.

A note on this clonotype: A single base separates this from a much larger clone, so it may be a read error. This chain connects TRBV13 to TRBJ1-6; no reliable D call. This CDR3 contains 12 residues. The germline V gene encodes CDR1 PRHDT and CDR2 FYEKMQ (reference sequence). The CDR3 DNA sequence: TGTGCCAGCAGCTTGGGAAATTCACCCCACCACTTT. Translated: CASSLGNSPHHF.

The table lists this clonotype with many counts. Sequence at one end of the junction differs from germline and may be a read error. The chain carries TRBV4-1 and TRBJ1-2, with unresolved D. The CDR3 is made up of 14 amino acids. Germline CDR1 reads MGHRA; CDR2 reads YSYEKL. The CDR3 coding sequence is TGTGCCAGCAGCCAAGAAGGCCGGAACTATGGCTACACCTTC. This translates into CASSQEGRNYGYTF.

The chain couples TRBV7-8 to TRBJ2-3; 9 bases are a match to TRBD2. Trimming cost V 9 bases and J 3 bases; bases outside gene matches: 7. This CDR3 has 14 residues. Germline V gene data show CDR1 as SGHVS and CDR2 as FQNEAQ. The CDR3 reads CASASGRLTDTQYF. The CDR3 bases are TGTGCCAGTGCGAGCGGGAGGTTAACAGATACGCAGTATTTT.

This clonotype was picked up a small number of times. The chain couples TRBV28 to TRBJ2-2, with D possibly matching TRBD2 (5 bases). From germline, CDR1 is MDHEN and CDR2 SYDVKM. This CDR3 has 17 residues. Trimming took 2 bases from V and 5 from J, leaving 18 bases between them. CDR3 in amino acids: CASSLQDLAGQTGELFF. The CDR3 DNA reads TGTGCCAGCAGTTTACAGGACTTGGCGGGTCAGACCGGGGAGCTGTTTTTT.

This clonotype was recorded at least ten times. The J gene is TRBJ1-1, the V gene TRBV2, with D hard to call. CDR3 length: 13 residues. Trimming cost V 4 bases and J 1 base, with 7 bases left between them. Germline-derived CDR1 and CDR2 are SNHLY and FYNNEI. This chain's CDR3 is CASSAATNTEAFF. CDR3 nucleotide sequence: TGTGCCAGCAGTGCAGCTACGAACACTGAAGCTTTCTTT.

This clonotype was detected ten times or more. The chain joins TRBV28 to TRBJ2-6; D is uncertain. Germline V gene lookup returns CDR1 MDHEN and CDR2 SYDVKM. The CDR3 loop spans 15 amino acids. Trimming removed 7 bases at V and 2 bases at J, with 12 bases between. The CDR3 region is CASTQTGTGANVLTF. Here the CDR3 DNA reads TGTGCCAGCACCCAAACGGGTACTGGGGCCAACGTCCTGACTTTC.

This clonotype was counted at least ten times. The V call is TRBV7-9, the J call TRBJ1-3; D gene uncertain. Trimming left V 1 base short and J 1 base short, with 11 bases between. CDR1 is SEHNR and CDR2 is FQNEAQ in the germline V gene (reference sequence). This CDR3 contains 16 residues. The CDR3 sequence is CASSLVASMSGNTIYF. DNA for the CDR3: TGTGCCAGCAGCTTAGTTGCCAGTATGTCTGGAAACACCATATATTTT.

The chain couples TRBV10-3 to TRBJ1-2; maybe TRBD1 (6 bases). V gave up 6 bases and J gave up 4 bases, with 9 bases separating them. CDR1 is ENHRY, CDR2 SYGVKD, per germline. The CDR3 spans 12 residues. The CDR3 loop is CAISRGAYGYTF. As DNA, the CDR3 is TGTGCCATCAGCCGGGGGGCCTATGGCTACACCTTC.

As regards this clonotype: A read error may explain this, as a much larger clone is one base away. The chain couples TRBV20-1 to TRBJ2-5; TRBD1 matches 8 bases. The last part of the DNA fits TRBJ2-1 better; the J call may be wrong. This CDR3 comprises 12 residues. CDR1 DFQATT and CDR2 SNEGSKA come from the germline V gene (reference sequence). The CDR3 nucleotides are TGCAGTGCTGTGACAGGGGTAGAGACCCAGTTCTTC. Translation gives CSAVTGVETQFF.

This chain links TRBV20-1 with TRBJ1-6, with D maybe TRBD1 (6 bases). V was cut by 0 bases and J by 2 bases, with 14 bases left in between. The CDR3 is 17 amino acids. Per germline, CDR1 DFQATT and CDR2 SNEGSKA (reference sequence). As DNA, the CDR3 is TGCAGTGCTAGAGACACACAGGGAGTGGCCTATAATTCACCCCTCCACTTT. It codes for CSARDTQGVAYNSPLHF.

This clonotype was counted at least ten times. The chain recombines TRBV28 with TRBJ1-2; 7 bases align to TRBD1. J was trimmed by 0 bases and V by 4 bases; bases with no gene match: 8. This CDR3 contains 16 residues. Germline CDR1 is MDHEN and CDR2 is SYDVKM. The CDR3 reads CASSSPTGTANYGYTF. CDR3 nucleotides: TGTGCCAGCAGTTCCCCAACCGGGACAGCTAACTATGGCTACACCTTC.

J is TRBJ1-4 and V is TRBV19, with D unresolved. Germline V gene data show CDR1 as LNHDA and CDR2 as SQIVND (reference sequence). The CDR3 runs 14 residues. V lost 5 bases to trimming and J lost 6 bases, with 13 bases between them. In DNA, the CDR3 is TGTGCCAGTAGTCCCGGGAAGACGTATGAAAAACTGTTTTTT. Translation gives CASSPGKTYEKLFF.

In regard to this clonotype: One base separates it from a far larger clone, so it is likely a read error. The CDR3 is CASSLASSDNEQYF. The CDR3 nucleotides are TGTGCCAGCAGTTTAGCTAGCTCCGACAATGAGCAGTACTTC. The V call is TRBV28, the J call TRBJ2-7; perhaps TRBD2 as D (5 bases). This CDR3 has 14 residues. Trimming removed 2 bases at V and 7 bases at J, with 15 bases between. Germline V gene data show CDR1 as MDHEN and CDR2 as SYDVKM.

The V and J genes are TRBV4-1 and TRBJ1-1; no clear D. Germline assignment: CDR1 MGHRA and CDR2 YSYEKL. This CDR3 contains 15 residues. V was pared by 1 base and J by 3 bases, with 12 bases between. CDR3 in DNA: TGCGCCAGCAGCCAAGGAAGCAACGGGGACACTGAAGCTTTCTTT. Translation: CASSQGSNGDTEAFF.

This clonotype was recorded at least ten times. The chain joins TRBV12-5 to TRBJ2-7; 10 bases are shared with TRBD2. The V and J ends lost 4 bases and 5 bases, in that order; junction bases with no gene match: 8. The CDR3 length is 15 residues. Germline V CDR1 and CDR2: LGHNT, FRNRAP. As DNA, the CDR3 is TGTGCTAGTGGTTCCCTCCAAGCGGGAGGGGACGAGCAGTACTTC. Its protein is CASGSLQAGGDEQYF.

At least ten counts were recorded for this clonotype. This chain uses TRBV6-1 with TRBJ2-1, with TRBD1 matching 7 bases. Germline CDR1 reads MNHNS; CDR2 reads SASEGT. The V and J ends lost 6 bases and 5 bases, in that order; junction bases with no gene match: 7. The CDR3 length is 14 residues. The CDR3: CASRQGMWHNEQFF. The CDR3 coding sequence is TGTGCCAGCAGACAGGGGATGTGGCACAATGAGCAGTTCTTC.

The J gene is TRBJ2-7, the V gene TRBV28, with D possibly matching TRBD2 (6 bases). The germline V and J ends were trimmed by 3 bases and 6 bases, with 15 bases remaining between them. CDR3 length: 14 residues. The germline CDR1 and CDR2 sequences are MDHEN and SYDVKM. CDR3 nucleotide sequence: TGTGCCAGCAGTTTGGCGGGGAGAGAAGGCGAGCAGTACTTC. Translated: CASSLAGREGEQYF.